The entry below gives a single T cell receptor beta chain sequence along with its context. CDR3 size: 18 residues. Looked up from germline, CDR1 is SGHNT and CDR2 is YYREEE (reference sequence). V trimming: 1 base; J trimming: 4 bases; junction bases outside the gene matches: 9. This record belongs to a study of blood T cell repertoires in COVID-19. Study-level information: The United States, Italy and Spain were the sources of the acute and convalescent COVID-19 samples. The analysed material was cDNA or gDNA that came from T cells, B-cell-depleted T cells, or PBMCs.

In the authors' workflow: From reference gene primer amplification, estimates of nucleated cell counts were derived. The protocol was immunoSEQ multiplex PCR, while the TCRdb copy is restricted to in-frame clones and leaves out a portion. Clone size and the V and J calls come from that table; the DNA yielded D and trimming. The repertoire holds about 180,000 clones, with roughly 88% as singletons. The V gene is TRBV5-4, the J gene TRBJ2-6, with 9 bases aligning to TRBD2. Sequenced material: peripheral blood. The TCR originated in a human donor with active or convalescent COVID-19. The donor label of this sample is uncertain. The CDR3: CASSLPAGGRAGANVLTF. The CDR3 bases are TGTGCCAGCAGCTTGCCAGCGGGAGGACGTGCGGGGGCCAACGTCCTGACTTTC.